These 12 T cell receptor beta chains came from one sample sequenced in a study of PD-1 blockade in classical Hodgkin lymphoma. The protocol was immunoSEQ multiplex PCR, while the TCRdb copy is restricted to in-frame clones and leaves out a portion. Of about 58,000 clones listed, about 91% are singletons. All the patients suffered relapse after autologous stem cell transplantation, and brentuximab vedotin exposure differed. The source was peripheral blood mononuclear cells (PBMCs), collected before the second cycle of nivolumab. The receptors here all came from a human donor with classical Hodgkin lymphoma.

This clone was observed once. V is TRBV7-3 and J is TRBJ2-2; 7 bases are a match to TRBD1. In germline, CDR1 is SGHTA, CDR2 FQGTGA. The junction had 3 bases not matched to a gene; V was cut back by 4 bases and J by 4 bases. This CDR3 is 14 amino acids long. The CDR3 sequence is CASSSGTATGELFF. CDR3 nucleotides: TGTGCCAGCAGCTCAGGGACAGCCACCGGGGAGCTGTTTTTT.

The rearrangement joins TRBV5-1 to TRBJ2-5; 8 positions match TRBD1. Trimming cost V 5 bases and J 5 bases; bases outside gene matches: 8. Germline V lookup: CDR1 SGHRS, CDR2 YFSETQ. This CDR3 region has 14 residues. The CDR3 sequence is CASRWTGSEETQYF. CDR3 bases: TGCGCCAGCAGGTGGACAGGGTCGGAGGAGACCCAGTACTTC.

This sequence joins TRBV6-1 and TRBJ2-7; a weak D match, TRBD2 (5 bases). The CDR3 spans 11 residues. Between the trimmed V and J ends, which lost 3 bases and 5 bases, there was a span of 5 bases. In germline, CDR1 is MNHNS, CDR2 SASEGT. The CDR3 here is CASSDGNEQYF. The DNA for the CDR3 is TGTGCCAGCAGTGACGGGAACGAGCAGTACTTC.

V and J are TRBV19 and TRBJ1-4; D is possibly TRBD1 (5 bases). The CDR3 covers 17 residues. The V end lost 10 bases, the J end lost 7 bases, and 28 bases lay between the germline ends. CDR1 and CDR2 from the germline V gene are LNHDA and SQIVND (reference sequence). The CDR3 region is CATSLLGPEVIREKLFF. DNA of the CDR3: TGTGCCACCAGCCTTCTGGGGCCTGAGGTTATCCGTGAAAAACTGTTTTTT.

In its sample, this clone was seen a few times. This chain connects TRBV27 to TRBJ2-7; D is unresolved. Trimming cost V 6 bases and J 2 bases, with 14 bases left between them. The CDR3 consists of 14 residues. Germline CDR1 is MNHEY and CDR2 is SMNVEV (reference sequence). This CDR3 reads CASRRGTPTYEQYF. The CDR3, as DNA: TGTGCCAGCAGACGTGGAACTCCCACCTACGAGCAGTACTTC.

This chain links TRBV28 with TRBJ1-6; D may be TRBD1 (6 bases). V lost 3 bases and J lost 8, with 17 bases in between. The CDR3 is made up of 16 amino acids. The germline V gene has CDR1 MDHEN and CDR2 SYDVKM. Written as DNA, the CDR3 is TGTGCCAGCAGTTTTGCTAAGGGGGTGGTGGATTCACCCCTCCACTTT. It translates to CASSFAKGVVDSPLHF. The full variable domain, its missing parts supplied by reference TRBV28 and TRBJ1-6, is DVKVTQSSRYLVKRTGEKVFLECVQDMDHENMFWYRQDPGLGLRLIYFSYDVKMKEKGDIPEGYSVSREKKERFSLILESASTNQTSMYLCASSFAKGVVDSPLHFGNGTRLTVT.

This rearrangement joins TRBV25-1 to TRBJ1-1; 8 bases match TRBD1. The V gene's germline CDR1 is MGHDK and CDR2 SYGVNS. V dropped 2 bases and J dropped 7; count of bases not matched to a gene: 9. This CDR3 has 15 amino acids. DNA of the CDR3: TGTGCCAGCAGTGAAGGTCCGGGACAGGTCCATGAAGCTTTCTTT. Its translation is CASSEGPGQVHEAFF.

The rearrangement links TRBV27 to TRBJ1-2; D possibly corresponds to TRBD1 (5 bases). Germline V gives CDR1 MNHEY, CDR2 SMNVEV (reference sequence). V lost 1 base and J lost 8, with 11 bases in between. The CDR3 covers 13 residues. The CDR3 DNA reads TGTGCCAGCAGTTTATGGGGCGCGGAGGGCTACACCTTC. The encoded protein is CASSLWGAEGYTF.

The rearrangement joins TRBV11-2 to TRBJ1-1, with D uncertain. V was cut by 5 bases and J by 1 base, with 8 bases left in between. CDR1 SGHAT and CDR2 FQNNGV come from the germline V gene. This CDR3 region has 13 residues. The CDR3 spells CASSPRSNTEAFF. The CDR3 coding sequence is TGTGCCAGCAGCCCTAGATCGAACACTGAAGCTTTCTTT.

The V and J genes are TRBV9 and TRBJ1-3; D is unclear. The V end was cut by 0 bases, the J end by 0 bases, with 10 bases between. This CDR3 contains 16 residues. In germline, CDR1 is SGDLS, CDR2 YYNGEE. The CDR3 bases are TGTGCCAGCAGCGTAGACGGGATGAGCTCTGGAAACACCATATATTTT. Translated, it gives CASSVDGMSSGNTIYF.

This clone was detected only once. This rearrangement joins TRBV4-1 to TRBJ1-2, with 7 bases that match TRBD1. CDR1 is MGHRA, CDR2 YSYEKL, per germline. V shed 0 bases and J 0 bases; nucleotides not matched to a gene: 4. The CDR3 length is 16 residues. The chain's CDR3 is CASSQEGTATNYGYTF. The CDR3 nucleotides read TGCGCCAGCAGCCAAGAAGGGACAGCTACTAACTATGGCTACACCTTC.

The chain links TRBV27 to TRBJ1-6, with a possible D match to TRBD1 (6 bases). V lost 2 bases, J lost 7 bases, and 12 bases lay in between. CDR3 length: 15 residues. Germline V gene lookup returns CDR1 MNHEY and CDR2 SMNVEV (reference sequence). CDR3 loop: CASSLDTGMNSPLHF. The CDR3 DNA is TGTGCCAGCAGTTTAGATACAGGGATGAATTCACCCCTCCACTTT.